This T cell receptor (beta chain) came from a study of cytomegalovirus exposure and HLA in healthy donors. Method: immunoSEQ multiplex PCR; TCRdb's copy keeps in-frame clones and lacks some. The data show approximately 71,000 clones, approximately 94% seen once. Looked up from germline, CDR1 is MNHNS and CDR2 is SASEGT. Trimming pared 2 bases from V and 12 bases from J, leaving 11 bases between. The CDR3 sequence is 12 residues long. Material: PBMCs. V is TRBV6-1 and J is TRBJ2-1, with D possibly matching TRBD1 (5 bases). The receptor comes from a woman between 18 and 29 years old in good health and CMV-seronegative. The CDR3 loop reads CASSEWGTGQFF. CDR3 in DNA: TGTGCCAGCAGTGAATGGGGTACAGGGCAGTTCTTC.